This TCR beta chain was recovered during a study of blood T cell repertoires in COVID-19 (dated by TCRdb to the early 2020s). With regard to the full study: Samples covering the acute and convalescent phases of COVID-19 were provided by collaborators in the United States, Italy and Spain. Nearly every sample came with metadata listing a de-identified subject ID, COVID-19 status, age in years and sex. The dataset comprised deeply sampled blood TCRbeta repertoires from subjects exposed to, actively infected with, or recovered from COVID-19. The samples were drawn from the first 160 participants of the ongoing ImmuneRACE study and from over 950 subjects provided by 6 global collaborators. Where HLA class I and class II types were available, the types were taken from metadata supplied by the sample provider, not from assay-based typing. The material from the prospective study consisted of cDNA or gDNA derived from T cells, B-cell-depleted T cells, or PBMCs. The repertoires were made available in a free public database intended to serve as a resource for research on the immune response to SARS-CoV-2. What the research found in general, with its limitations: How much clinical and demographic metadata was included differed by source and by participant, and the metadata was provided uncurated.

At the junction V is shortened by 4 bases and J by 0 bases, with 14 bases in between. From the cysteine through the phenylalanine, the CDR3 covers 16 amino acids. Only CDR3 DNA is held: 48 bases, read in frame from base 1. CDR1 and CDR2, looked up from the germline V gene, are SGDLS and YYNGEE. The collaborating institutions used their own protocols to collect whole blood in K2EDTA tubes. For TCRbeta analysis, collaborators shipped samples as frozen whole blood, isolated PBMCs, or DNA extracted from either of those sample types. A remark on this clone: The target of this receptor is not known. One base away there is no much larger clone; base qualities are not given.

TCRbeta CDR3 regions were amplified from genomic DNA by means of the immunoSEQ Assay, a bias-controlled multiplex PCR. Regarding the original processing steps: Nucleated cell counts per sample were estimated from amplification of reference gene primers within the assay. To quantify the absolute abundance of each unique TCRbeta CDR3 rearrangement, sequence reads were collapsed and filtered. For each sample, productive Simpson clonality was calculated by taking the square root of Simpson's diversity index across productive rearrangements. In TCRdb, the immuneACCESS table is reduced to in-frame sequences with V and J assigned. These tables do not hold every clone; where another copy was compared, an unresolved V gene accounts for under half, and the others remain unexplained. V, J and clone size derive from that table, while D and trimming were established from the DNA sequence. The sample table shows hundreds of thousands of clones, and around 90% are seen once. Together, the top ten hold roughly 1.2% of the sample.

The chain links TRBV9 with TRBJ2-1; possibly the D gene is TRBD2, per 5 matching bases. The sample was peripheral blood. The clonotype comes from a man aged 35 to 55 with acute or convalescent COVID-19. The sequence in DNA is TGTGCCAGCAGCACTGGAGTAGGGAGCTCCTACAATGAGCAGTTCTTC. Translation gives CASSTGVGSSYNEQFF.